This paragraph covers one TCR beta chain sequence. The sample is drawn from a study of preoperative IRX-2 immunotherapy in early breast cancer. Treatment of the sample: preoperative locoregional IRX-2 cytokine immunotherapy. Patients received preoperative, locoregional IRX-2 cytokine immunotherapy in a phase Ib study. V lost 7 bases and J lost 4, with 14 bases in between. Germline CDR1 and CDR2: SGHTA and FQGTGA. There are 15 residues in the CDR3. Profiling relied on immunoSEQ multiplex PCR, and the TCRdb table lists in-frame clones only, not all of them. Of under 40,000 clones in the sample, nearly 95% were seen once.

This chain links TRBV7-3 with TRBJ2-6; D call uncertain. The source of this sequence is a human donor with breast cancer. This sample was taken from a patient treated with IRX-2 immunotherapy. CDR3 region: CASTLGPTGANVLTF. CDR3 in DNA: TGTGCCAGCACCCTAGGACCGACGGGGGCCAACGTCCTGACTTTC.